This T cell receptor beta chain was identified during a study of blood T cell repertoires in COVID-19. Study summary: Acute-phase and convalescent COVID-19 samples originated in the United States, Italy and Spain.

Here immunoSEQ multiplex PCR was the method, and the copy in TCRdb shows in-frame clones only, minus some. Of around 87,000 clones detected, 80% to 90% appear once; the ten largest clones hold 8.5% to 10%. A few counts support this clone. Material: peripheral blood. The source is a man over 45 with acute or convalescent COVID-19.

CDR3 bases: TGTGCCAGTAGTGCGGGACTAGCGACGATCGAGACCCAGTACTTC. It encodes CASSAGLATIETQYF. This rearrangement joins TRBV19 to TRBJ2-5; 10 bases agree with TRBD2. Unmatched junction bases numbered 8, after V lost 5 bases and J lost 5 bases. This CDR3 is 15 amino acids long. The germline V gene has CDR1 LNHDA and CDR2 SQIVND (reference sequence).